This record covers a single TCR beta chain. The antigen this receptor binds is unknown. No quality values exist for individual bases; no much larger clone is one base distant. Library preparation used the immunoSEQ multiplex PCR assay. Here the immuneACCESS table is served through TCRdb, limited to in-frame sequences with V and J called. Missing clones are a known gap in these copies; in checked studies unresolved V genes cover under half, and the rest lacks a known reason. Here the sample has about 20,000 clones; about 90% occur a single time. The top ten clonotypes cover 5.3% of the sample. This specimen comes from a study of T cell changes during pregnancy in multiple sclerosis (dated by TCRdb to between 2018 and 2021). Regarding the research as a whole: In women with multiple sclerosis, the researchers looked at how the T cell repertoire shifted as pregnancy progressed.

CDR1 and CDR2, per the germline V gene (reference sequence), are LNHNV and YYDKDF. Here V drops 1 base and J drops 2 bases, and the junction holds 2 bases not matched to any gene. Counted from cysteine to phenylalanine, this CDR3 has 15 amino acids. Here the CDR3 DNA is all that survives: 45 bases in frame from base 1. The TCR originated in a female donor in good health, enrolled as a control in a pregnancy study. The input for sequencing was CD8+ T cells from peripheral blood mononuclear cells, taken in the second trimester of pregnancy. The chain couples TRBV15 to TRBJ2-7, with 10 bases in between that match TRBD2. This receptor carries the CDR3 CATSRGLAGAYEQYF. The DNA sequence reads TGTGCCACCAGCAGAGGGCTAGCGGGGGCCTACGAGCAGTACTTC.